This T cell receptor beta chain was identified during a study of T cells after yellow fever vaccination. CDR3 length equals 15 residues. The ends were cut back, 0 bases at V and 14 bases at J, with 20 bases in the middle. Germline-derived CDR1 and CDR2 are SGHRS and YFSETQ. TCRdb passed the 5' RACE reads through MiXCR, listing each CDR3 protein once. The sample shows about 300,000 distinct CDR3 sequences, 7.5% to 9% of them seen only once. The rearrangement uses TRBV5-1 and TRBJ1-4; D perhaps matches TRBD1 (6 bases). Specimen: CD4+ T cells sorted from PBMCs, collected 5 days after the yellow fever booster vaccination. The sequence was obtained from a man aged 18-30 years who received the YFV17D yellow fever vaccine. As DNA, the CDR3 is TGCGCCAGCAGCTTGGTTGGGACAAGTCCCTGGGGGCTGTTTTTT. Encoded protein: CASSLVGTSPWGLFF.